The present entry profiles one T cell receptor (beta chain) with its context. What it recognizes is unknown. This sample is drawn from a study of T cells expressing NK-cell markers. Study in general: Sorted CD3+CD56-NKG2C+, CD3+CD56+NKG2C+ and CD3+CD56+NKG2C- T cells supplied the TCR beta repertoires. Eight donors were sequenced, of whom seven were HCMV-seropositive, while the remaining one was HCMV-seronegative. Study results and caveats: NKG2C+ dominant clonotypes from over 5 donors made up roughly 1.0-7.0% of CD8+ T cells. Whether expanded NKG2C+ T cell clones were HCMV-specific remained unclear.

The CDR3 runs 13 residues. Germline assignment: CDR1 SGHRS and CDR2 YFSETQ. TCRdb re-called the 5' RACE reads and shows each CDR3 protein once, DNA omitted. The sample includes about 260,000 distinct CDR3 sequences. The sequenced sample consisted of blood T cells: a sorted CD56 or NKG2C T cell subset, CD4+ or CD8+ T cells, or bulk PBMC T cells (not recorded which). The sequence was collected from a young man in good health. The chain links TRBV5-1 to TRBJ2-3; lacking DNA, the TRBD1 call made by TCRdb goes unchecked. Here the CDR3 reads CASRTASTDTQYF.